This is a list of T cell receptor beta chains from one sample in a study of T cells in localized non-small cell lung cancer. Clones were read by immunoSEQ multiplex PCR, and TCRdb kept only the in-frame ones, dropping some. The table shows fewer than 90,000 clones, with about four fifths occurring only once. Sequencing was performed on peripheral blood, taken before any cancer treatment. The receptors were gathered from a man aged 35 to 69 with stage I lung adenocarcinoma. Each CDR3 is given with its conserved first and last residue. The order of the fields is CDR3 length, V gene, CDR3 protein.

len: 14
v_gene: TRBV5-4
CDR3aa: CASSLAIGPEGYTF

len: 15
v_gene: TRBV19
CDR3aa: CASSPVPSGRVEQYF

len: 15
v_gene: TRBV18
CDR3aa: CASSPPEKGTGELFF

len: 15
v_gene: TRBV11-2
CDR3aa: CASSGTTGGATEAFF

len: 13
v_gene: TRBV27
CDR3aa: CASSLSGVEKLFF

len: 15
v_gene: TRBV29-1
CDR3aa: CSVELWGQGAWEQYF

len: 14
v_gene: TRBV27
CDR3aa: CASKGQGAFETQYF

len: 10
v_gene: TRBV29-1
CDR3aa: CSGRTGEAFF

len: 18
v_gene: TRBV7-2
CDR3aa: CASSSGQGLGSYNSPLHF

len: 14
v_gene: TRBV2
CDR3aa: CASRAQNGNQPQHF

len: 16
v_gene: TRBV19
CDR3aa: CASKRWGTGYSDTQYF

len: 14
v_gene: TRBV4-2
CDR3aa: CASSQGGGTDTQYF

len: 13
v_gene: TRBV25-1
CDR3aa: CASSKFGAYEQYF

len: 15
v_gene: TRBV5-1
CDR3aa: CASSGTGTATYEQYF

len: 17
v_gene: TRBV7-8
CDR3aa: CASSLYSGAALQETQYF

len: 15
v_gene: TRBV29-1
CDR3aa: CSVDSKGRGTTEAFF

len: 13
v_gene: TRBV5-6
CDR3aa: CASSLEHGDTQYF

len: 14
v_gene: TRBV5-1
CDR3aa: CASSLGKSGTEAFF

len: 15
v_gene: TRBV6-1
CDR3aa: CASSEITGGPYEQYF

len: 17
v_gene: TRBV25-1
CDR3aa: CAASRRGYGPNTGELFF

len: 12
v_gene: TRBV7-2
CDR3aa: CASSVVPHEQYF

len: 12
v_gene: TRBV7-6
CDR3aa: CASSLKRNTIYF

len: 13
v_gene: TRBV2
CDR3aa: CASREDGNYEQYF

len: 14
v_gene: TRBV29-1
CDR3aa: CSVAYSGGAETQYF

len: 14
v_gene: TRBV29-1
CDR3aa: CSGSSGTSDNEQFF

len: 16
v_gene: TRBV30
CDR3aa: CAWSRDRGVGNTEAFF

len: 16
v_gene: TRBV7-3
CDR3aa: CASSPNSWGGPETQYF

len: 16
v_gene: TRBV28
CDR3aa: CASSLSLSDRMAEAFF

len: 13
v_gene: TRBV19
CDR3aa: CASSRQASYEQYF

len: 16
v_gene: TRBV9
CDR3aa: CASSVSQIPGTYGYTF

len: 13
v_gene: TRBV5-6
CDR3aa: CASNLGEDTEAFF

len: 15
v_gene: TRBV27
CDR3aa: CASSGRQRANYGYTF

len: 13
v_gene: TRBV5-4
CDR3aa: CASSGDANYGYTF

len: 14
v_gene: TRBV5-1
CDR3aa: CASSSSGQANEQFF

len: 17
v_gene: TRBV28
CDR3aa: CASSLWEGGSGANVLTF

len: 15
v_gene: TRBV7-2
CDR3aa: CASSLNSNSNQPQHF

len: 15
v_gene: TRBV4-1
CDR3aa: CASSQEAGYNSPLHF